What follows are 18 T cell receptor beta chains derived from one specimen sequenced in a study of T-cell reconstitution after alpha-beta-depleted transplantation in children. Unique molecular identifiers were incorporated when the TCRbeta library was constructed. TCRdb used MiXCR to reprocess the PCR reads, holding one entry per CDR3 protein. In the table there are a few hundred thousand distinct CDR3 sequences, about 24% of which are singletons. The source was PBMCs, mostly from graft donor cells, collected 360 days after TCRalphabeta/CD19-depleted stem cell transplant. The origin of the receptors is a female patient aged 2 to 10 who had a stem cell transplant for congenital amegakaryocytic thrombocytopenia, so the T cells may come from the graft donor.

The chain has TRBV24-1 and TRBJ2-2; either TRBD1 or TRBD2 may supply D (5 bases each). The V end was cut by 7 bases, the J end by 6 bases, with 11 bases between. The CDR3 spans 13 residues. The germline CDR1 and CDR2 sequences are KGHDR and SFDVKD. The DNA of the CDR3 is TGTGCCACCAGGGGGACGTCCCCCGGGGAGCTGTTTTTT. The encoded protein is CATRGTSPGELFF.

The chain employs TRBV27 and TRBJ2-7, with D possibly TRBD1 on 5 matching bases. V shed 3 bases and J shed 5 bases, with 14 bases lying between them. The length of the CDR3 is 14 residues. Germline assignment: CDR1 MNHEY and CDR2 SMNVEV (reference sequence). The CDR3 DNA sequence: TGTGCCAGCAGTTTGCACCCCCAGGGCCACGAGCAGTACTTC. It specifies CASSLHPQGHEQYF.

This clonotype was seen ten or more times. The V and J genes are TRBV2 and TRBJ2-1; no clear D. Germline assignment: CDR1 SNHLY and CDR2 FYNNEI. The V and J ends lost 7 bases and 0 bases respectively, with 16 bases between them. This CDR3 contains 16 residues. The CDR3 coding sequence is TGTGCCAGCATTCACGTTGCGGAGAGCTCCTACAATGAGCAGTTCTTC. It translates to CASIHVAESSYNEQFF.

This chain uses TRBV19 with TRBJ1-2; 8 bases agree with TRBD1. Germline CDR1 is LNHDA and CDR2 is SQIVND (reference sequence). V was clipped by 8 bases and J by 4 bases; unmatched bases: 9. This CDR3 is built from 14 residues. CDR3: CASQDRGGGYGYTF. The CDR3 nucleotides are TGTGCCAGTCAAGACAGGGGAGGAGGCTATGGCTACACCTTC.

This clonotype occurred a few times. The chain uses TRBV12-3 or TRBV12-4 and TRBJ1-4; D remains unclear. V was clipped by 6 bases and J by 10 bases, with 12 bases between them. CDR3 size: 12 residues. The DNA for the CDR3 is TGTGCCAGCAGCACCCGGACGTCAAAACTGTTTTTT. This translates into CASSTRTSKLFF.

The rearrangement links TRBV4-2 to TRBJ2-3, with 14 bases aligning to TRBD2. Per germline, CDR1 LGHNA and CDR2 YNFKEQ. V was pared by 2 bases and J by 5 bases, with 3 bases of the junction left unmatched. The CDR3 runs 16 residues. The DNA of the CDR3 is TGTGCCAGCAGCCAAACCGGGACTAGCGGGAGAGATACGCAGTATTTT. This translates into CASSQTGTSGRDTQYF.

The genes are TRBV12-3 or TRBV12-4 and TRBJ1-6; D call uncertain. Trimming stripped 4 bases from V and 4 bases from J, with 11 bases between. The CDR3 consists of 15 residues. Here the CDR3 reads CASSSGLLYNSPLHF. The CDR3 nucleotides read TGTGCCAGCAGTTCGGGCCTACTTTATAATTCACCCCTCCACTTT.

This clonotype was found many times. This chain uses TRBV2 with TRBJ2-5, with D possibly TRBD2 on 6 matching bases. The CDR3 has 15 residues. V was shortened by 7 bases and J by 5 bases, with 20 bases between the two germline ends. The germline CDR1 and CDR2 sequences are SNHLY and FYNNEI. This chain's CDR3 is CASTPGLPAWETQYF. In DNA form, the CDR3 reads TGTGCCAGCACCCCGGGACTCCCAGCCTGGGAGACCCAGTACTTC.

V gene TRBV20-1 combines with J gene TRBJ2-5; the D is unclear. The CDR3 totals 10 residues. Germline V gives CDR1 DFQATT, CDR2 SNEGSKA (reference sequence). V gave up 4 bases and J gave up 9 bases, with 9 bases separating them. CDR3 DNA sequence: TGCAGTGCTATAACCACCGCCCAGTACTTC. Its translation: CSAITTAQYF.

This clonotype was picked up a small number of times. The V and J genes are TRBV18 and TRBJ2-1; perhaps D is TRBD1 or TRBD2 (5 bases each). The V gene lost 3 bases and the J gene lost 5 bases, with 14 bases spanning the gap. The CDR3 is 15 amino acids. Per the germline V gene, CDR1 is KGHSH and CDR2 is LQKENI. CDR3 loop: CASSPRLGENNEQFF. CDR3 in DNA: TGTGCCAGCTCACCGAGGTTAGGGGAGAACAATGAGCAGTTCTTC.

J is TRBJ2-3 and V is TRBV7-8; weak D call: TRBD2 (6 bases). The CDR3 is 14 residues long. With 3 bases removed from V and 11 bases from J, the gap between germline ends came to 18 bases. CDR1 is SGHVS and CDR2 is FQNEAQ in the germline V gene. CDR3 sequence (DNA): TGTGCCAGCAGCTTGCCGGGACTGAAGATGAAGCAGTATTTT. Translation: CASSLPGLKMKQYF.

This clonotype occurred a few times. The chain uses TRBV4-1 and TRBJ2-5; no reliable D call. Germline CDR1 is MGHRA and CDR2 is YSYEKL. Trimming removed 3 bases from V and 5 bases from J, with 10 bases in between. The CDR3 contains 13 residues. The CDR3 sequence is CASSQGFFETQYF. DNA for the CDR3: TGCGCCAGCAGCCAGGGCTTCTTCGAGACCCAGTACTTC.

CDR3: CASSPPPDRVAGTEAFF. DNA for the CDR3: TGTGCCAGCTCACCACCCCCGGACAGGGTTGCGGGGACTGAAGCTTTCTTT. V and J are TRBV18 and TRBJ1-1; 8 bases match TRBD1. Germline lookup yields CDR1 KGHSH and CDR2 LQKENI. The junction had 11 bases not matched to a gene; V was cut back by 0 bases and J by 5 bases. This CDR3 spans 17 amino acids.

This clonotype was detected only a few times. Compared with germline, one end of the junction differs, possibly owing to a read error. The V call is TRBV10-2, the J call TRBJ2-1; D is unresolved. The length of the CDR3 is 12 residues. The germline V gene has CDR1 WSHSY and CDR2 SAAADI. CDR3 DNA sequence: TGTGCCCACAGCGACACTCCTTATGAGCAGTTCTTC. Translating it yields CAHSDTPYEQFF.

This clonotype came up a few times. The chain combines TRBV29-1 with TRBJ2-1; 7 bases fit TRBD2. The CDR3 spans 14 residues. Germline CDR1 and CDR2: SQVTM and ANQGSEA. With V trimmed by 1 base and J by 9 bases, 9 bases remained unmatched. The CDR3 region is CSVEASGLAGEQFF. CDR3 DNA sequence: TGCAGCGTTGAAGCTAGCGGCCTGGCGGGTGAGCAGTTCTTC.

The table lists this clonotype with a few counts. This chain connects TRBV11-2 to TRBJ2-1, with D possibly TRBD2 on 5 matching bases. Trimming left V 3 bases short and J 4 bases short, with 13 bases between. Germline V gene lookup returns CDR1 SGHAT and CDR2 FQNNGV. The CDR3 is made up of 15 amino acids. CDR3 coding DNA: TGTGCCAGCAGCTTTTTCCGCCGGGGATACAATGAGCAGTTCTTC. Translation: CASSFFRRGYNEQFF.

The genes are TRBV4-2 and TRBJ2-7, with 9 bases identical to TRBD2. This CDR3 contains 17 residues. The V gene's germline CDR1 is LGHNA and CDR2 YNFKEQ. V dropped 4 bases and J dropped 5; count of bases not matched to a gene: 15. The CDR3 nucleotides are TGTGCCAGCAGCCCAACGACTTGGCTAGCGGGGAGGCACGAGCAGTACTTC. It yields the protein CASSPTTWLAGRHEQYF.

V gene TRBV12-3 or TRBV12-4 combines with J gene TRBJ2-1; the D gene is possibly TRBD1 (6 bases). The CDR3 consists of 17 residues. V lost 5 bases to trimming and J lost 4 bases, with 21 bases between them. The CDR3 spells CASSGTSTGLMYNEQFF. CDR3 bases: TGTGCCAGCAGTGGGACATCGACAGGATTGATGTACAATGAGCAGTTCTTC.